Following are 14 T cell receptor beta chains from one sample sequenced in a study of Ad26.COV2.S vaccination and SARS-CoV-2 variants. Profiled with immunoSEQ multiplex PCR; TCRdb holds only in-frame clones, not every one. The sample shows about 680,000 clones, 89% of them seen only once. Treatment: roughly 18 received Ad26.COV2.S at low or high dose, single or two shots; 5 received placebo; per-sample allocation not given. Sampling took place 63 days after the first vaccine or placebo injection. The material sequenced was peripheral blood, taken in a trial of Ad26.COV2.S vaccine versus placebo. These receptors came from a person between 18 and 60 years old who received the Ad26.COV2.S COVID-19 vaccine or a placebo.

This chain links TRBV7-2 with TRBJ2-7; D tentatively reads TRBD1 or TRBD2 (6 bases each). Germline assignment: CDR1 SGHTA and CDR2 FQGNSA. Trimming stripped 6 bases from V and 2 bases from J, with 17 bases between. CDR3 length equals 15 residues. CDR3 sequence: CASSFLAGTTYEQYF. DNA of the CDR3: TGTGCCAGCAGTTTCTTGGCGGGGACAACCTACGAGCAGTACTTC.

About this clone: Other nucleotide sequences in the sample specify the same CDR3. The chain is built from TRBV5-1 and TRBJ2-1; D is unresolved. In germline, CDR1 is SGHRS, CDR2 YFSETQ. V lost 3 bases and J 0 bases, leaving 4 bases between the germline ends. This CDR3 has 13 residues. CDR3: CASSSSSYNEQFF. The DNA for the CDR3 is TGCGCCAGCAGCTCCAGCTCCTACAATGAGCAGTTCTTC.

The genes are TRBV7-2 and TRBJ2-5, with 9 bases that match TRBD1. V dropped 5 bases and J dropped 1; count of bases not matched to a gene: 5. Germline V CDR1 and CDR2: SGHTA, FQGNSA. CDR3 length: 15 residues. The CDR3 DNA sequence: TGTGCCAGCAGCCGGGGACAGGGTGGCCAAGAGACCCAGTACTTC. Protein sequence: CASSRGQGGQETQYF.

This chain links TRBV5-1 with TRBJ2-5; 8 bases are shared with TRBD2. Per the germline V gene, CDR1 is SGHRS and CDR2 is YFSETQ. Trimming removed 0 bases from V and 1 base from J; junction bases left unmatched: 2. This CDR3 spans 15 amino acids. The CDR3 bases are TGCGCCAGCAGCTTGGTAGCGGGACTCCAAGAGACCCAGTACTTC. Its protein is CASSLVAGLQETQYF. The full variable domain, with the rest looked up from reference TRBV5-1 and TRBJ2-5, is KAGVTQTPRYLIKTRGQQVTLSCSPISGHRSVSWYQQTPGQGLQFLFEYFSETQRNKGNFPGRFSGRQFSNSRSEMNVSTLELGDSALYLCASSLVAGLQETQYFGPGTRLLVL.

The chain joins TRBV5-6 to TRBJ1-1, with TRBD1 identical over 9 bases. This CDR3 is built from 12 residues. The germline CDR1 and CDR2 sequences are SGHDT and YYEEEE. J was trimmed by 10 bases and V by 4 bases; bases with no gene match: 5. The CDR3 nucleotides are TGTGCCAGCAGCACCGCGGGACAGGGAGCTTTCTTT. This sequence encodes CASSTAGQGAFF.

This chain links TRBV6-5 with TRBJ2-1; D call uncertain. Germline CDR1 MNHEY, CDR2 SVGAGI. V was pared by 7 bases and J by 0 bases, with 13 bases between. CDR3 length equals 15 residues. CDR3 bases: TGTGCCAGCAACCCCTCTCCGGGCTCCTACAATGAGCAGTTCTTC. This codes for CASNPSPGSYNEQFF.

In this sample, this clone turned up a few times. The V and J genes are TRBV2 and TRBJ1-6, with TRBD1 matching 8 bases. The germline gives CDR1 SNHLY, CDR2 FYNNEI. The V segment lost 2 bases and the J segment 5 bases; nucleotides outside the gene matches: 11. CDR3 length: 18 amino acids. The CDR3 protein is CASSETPQGVGNNSPLHF. The CDR3 DNA is TGTGCCAGCAGTGAAACGCCACAGGGGGTAGGGAATAATTCACCCCTCCACTTT.

Here the CDR3 DNA reads TGTGCCTGGAGTCACCGGGGGGGCCGAAATGAGCAGTTCTTC. Amino acid sequence: CAWSHRGGRNEQFF. V gene TRBV30 combines with J gene TRBJ2-1, with 8 nucleotides matching TRBD2. CDR3 length: 14 residues. Germline assignment: CDR1 GTSNPN and CDR2 SVGIG (reference sequence). The ends lost 2 bases at V and 7 bases at J; junction bases unmatched: 7.

The V call is TRBV27, the J call TRBJ1-2; D is uncertain. V was pared by 2 bases and J by 1 base, with 11 bases between. The length of the CDR3 is 15 residues. Germline CDR1 and CDR2: MNHEY and SMNVEV (reference sequence). CDR3 DNA sequence: TGTGCCAGCAGTTTAAAGGGCGAATTTAACTATGGCTACACCTTC. This gives the protein CASSLKGEFNYGYTF.

This clone came up once. The chain joins TRBV2 to TRBJ2-5; the D call may be TRBD1 or TRBD2 (5 bases each). Germline lookup yields CDR1 SNHLY and CDR2 FYNNEI. The CDR3 contains 15 residues. V was clipped by 6 bases and J by 5 bases, with 19 bases between them. CDR3 nucleotide sequence: TGTGCCAGCAGCACACGGGACGCCGGTGGGGAGACCCAGTACTTC. It yields the protein CASSTRDAGGETQYF.

This chain uses TRBV7-8 with TRBJ1-5; a weak D match, TRBD1 (6 bases). The CDR3 extends over 16 amino acids. Germline lookup yields CDR1 SGHVS and CDR2 FQNEAQ. Trimming cost V 3 bases and J 7 bases, with 19 bases left between them. The CDR3 bases are TGTGCCAGCAGCTTTCGGTGGGGGAGGGGGAAGCAGCCCCAGCATTTT. Residues: CASSFRWGRGKQPQHF.

The CDR3 loop reads CASSLAWDRENTEAFF. In DNA, the CDR3 is TGCGCCAGCAGCTTGGCCTGGGACAGGGAGAACACTGAAGCTTTCTTT. V usage is TRBV5-1 and J usage is TRBJ1-1; 9 nucleotides agree with TRBD1. CDR1 SGHRS and CDR2 YFSETQ come from the germline V gene. CDR3 size: 16 residues. Unmatched junction bases numbered 4, after V lost 0 bases and J lost 1 base.

V is TRBV7-2 and J is TRBJ2-5; D might be TRBD1 or TRBD2, each matching 7 bases. CDR1 SGHTA and CDR2 FQGNSA come from the germline V gene. The CDR3 extends over 14 amino acids. Deletions cut 7 bases from V and 3 bases from J, with 15 bases between. The DNA of the CDR3 is TGTGCCAGCACCTCAGGGGGGGTGGAAGAGACCCAGTACTTC. It yields the protein CASTSGGVEETQYF.

This clone was observed a single time. Different DNA sequences within this sample yield the same CDR3. The CDR3 spells CASSLTVSSYEQYF. The CDR3 nucleotides are TGTGCCAGCAGCTTGACCGTTAGCTCCTACGAGCAGTACTTC. This chain links TRBV5-6 with TRBJ2-7, with D unclear. Germline loops: CDR1 SGHDT, CDR2 YYEEEE. This CDR3 comprises 14 residues. V lost 1 base and J lost 0, with 8 bases in between. The complete variable domain, with remaining parts taken from reference TRBV5-6 and TRBJ2-7, reads DAGVTQSPTHLIKTRGQQVTLRCSPKSGHDTVSWYQQALGQGPQFIFQYYEEEERQRGNFPDRFSGHQFPNYSSELNVNALLLGDSALYLCASSLTVSSYEQYFGPGTRLTVT.